This T cell receptor (beta chain) emerged from a study of cytomegalovirus exposure and HLA in healthy donors (TCRdb year 2017). Broadly, across the study: An earlier analysis of some 620 of the donors reported approximately 300 Gb of sequence data and 117 million unique TCR beta sequences obtained from approximately 180 million T cells. Roughly 290 gigabases of sequencing data and approximately 92 million unique TCR sequences made up an early release that covered several hundred HLA-typed donors. Of the 300 to 500 genotyped donors, approximately 81% were placed in the genetic ancestry cluster associated with self-reported Caucasian donors. The study aimed to test whether cataloging public T cell receptors could reveal signatures of past pathogen exposure. The study profiled the T cell repertoires of around 700 subjects by immunosequencing and related them to cytomegalovirus serostatus. In addition to the first cohort of 650 to 800 subjects, a separate validation cohort of approximately 130 different subjects was used. The study combined high-throughput TCR immunosequencing, statistical association of individual TCRs with disease status, and machine learning to predict cytomegalovirus infection status. A later analysis re-analyzed previously published TCR beta repertoires from 666 donors and added high-resolution HLA genotyping to study TCR occurrence patterns. Rather than drawing on any new phenotypic data, the later analysis identified candidate immune exposures from TCR beta sequences and the way those sequences occurred across donors. In an earlier analysis of 500 to 650 of the donors, high-throughput TCR beta sequencing was used to judge whether each TCR beta V gene segment behaved as functional or pseudogenic. Donor age, sex, ethnicity and CMV serostatus were compiled alongside the repertoire data. A later genetic analysis took genome-wide SNP genotypes for about 65% of the 666 donors and used that subset as a discovery cohort. Every repertoire in the discovery cohort had been generated on one and the same sequencing platform. Both class I and class II loci were covered by HLA typing, at four-digit resolution. Typing coverage varied by locus: 629-630 donors for A, B, C, DRB1 and DQB1; approximately 520 for DQA1; approximately 610 for DPA1; approximately 470 for DPB1. Four to six DR-DQ haplotypes were handled as single units for association and clustering, since linkage in the cohort was strong. Among 398 genotyped donors of the cohort, an average of roughly 240,000 unique TCR beta nucleotide sequences were sequenced per donor, around 20% of them non-productive. The investigation overall reported the following: In a later analysis, several top co-occurrence clusters were reported to appear linked to parvovirus B19, influenza, CMV and Epstein-Barr virus. According to the authors, the approach could potentially be generalized to other disease states and immunological phenotypes. This cohort had only TCR beta chains sequenced, and the lack of alpha or paired-chain data limited which features could be detected. When HLA alleles, especially DR and DQ, strongly co-occurred, attributing TCR associations to individual alleles was difficult. The presence/absence analyses assumed that sequencing depth was roughly uniform across donors, and that assumption may not be true. HLA typing was unavailable for some donors at each locus, so association tests used only the typed subset. A further reported finding was that TCR beta sequences accurately predicted the HLA-A and HLA-B alleles for most subjects in the first cohort. Over 15 rarely observed V segments, including chromosome 9 orphons, were excluded from the earlier analysis of almost 600 of the donors because counts were too low. A later genetic analysis reported fewer N-insertions in productive TCRs among donors in an Asian-associated ancestry cluster than the roughly 620-donor mean. In a later analysis, TCR association rates were found to vary across HLA loci, with the most associated TCRs seen for DRB1 alleles and the fewest for HLA-C alleles. A group of highly shared sequence variants was considered likely to be a technical artifact of the sequencing pipeline. The classifier was reported to diagnose cytomegalovirus status with high specificity and sensitivity in both the original and validation cohorts. A later analysis found that most CMV-associated TCR beta chains appeared HLA-restricted, with HLA associations seemingly driven largely by CMV exposure. The study gave a list of roughly 150 TCR beta chains associated with cytomegalovirus. In a later analysis, HLA-associated TCR beta chains were found to be more clonally expanded and to have lower generation probabilities than equally common non-associated chains. The 87-base-pair reads could not distinguish some IMGT-functional V segments, including TRBV6-2 and TRBV6-3, so those segments were excluded. Specific HLA alleles were associated with 15,000 to 20,000 TCR beta sequences at a false discovery rate of 0.05 in a later analysis. Most TCR sequences were seen in very few donors, while some public TCRs were found in many individuals. An association between a missense DCLRE1C variant and V-gene and J-gene trimming of TCR beta chains was found in a later genetic analysis and replicated in an independent cohort. In an earlier analysis of approximately 590 of the donors, most TCR beta V segments appeared in productive rearrangements about 87% or about 30% of the time, broadly matching IMGT annotations. Three of the identified cytomegalovirus-associated TCR beta chains were confirmed in vitro to be specific for cytomegalovirus antigens. CMV serostatus was the only immune exposure information available for the cohort. Linkage disequilibrium might explain the correlated functional status among segregating V segments, but an unknown experimental factor could not be excluded.

V is trimmed back by 5 bases and J by 7 bases, and the junction contains 9 bases that no gene match accounts for. From cysteine to phenylalanine, the CDR3 is 14 amino acids long. Solely the CDR3 DNA is kept, with 42 bases framed from the first base. The CDR1 and CDR2 encoded by the germline V gene (reference sequence) are SEHNR and FQNEAQ. Library preparation was by the immunoSEQ multiplex PCR assay. For the multiplex PCR, a mixture combining 60 forward primers for TCR Vbeta segments and 13 reverse primers for TCR Jbeta segments was used. The CDR3 region of rearranged TCR beta genes was amplified from genomic DNA with a multiplex PCR assay. On the Illumina HiSeq System, the amplified TCR beta libraries were sequenced as 87-base-pair reads. Processing in the source paper ran as follows. In a later analysis, some 80 million unique TCR beta chains were counted across the 650 to 750 repertoires, and roughly 10 million of these chains were shared by at least two donors. To remove PCR and sequencing errors, raw reads were error-corrected and collapsed into unique sequences using a nearest-neighbor algorithm that merged closely related sequences. Alignment of CDR3 sequences to IMGT reference sequences was used to assign V, D and J gene segments. Each retained sequence needed at least a six-nucleotide match to both a V gene segment and a J gene segment. Rearrangements were classified as productive when the CDR3 lacked stop codons and remained in frame with V and J, and all other rearrangements were classified as non-productive. CDR3 was defined by IMGT convention, running from the second conserved V-encoded cysteine to the conserved J-encoded phenylalanine. Sequences without an unambiguous match to a single V gene segment were excluded from the earlier analysis of approximately 560 of the donors. An earlier analysis of several hundred of the donors classified V segments as functional when productive rearrangements were above 56.7% and as segregating when the standard deviation between donors was above 5%. A statistical classification framework was built for diagnosing cytomegalovirus status from the catalog of TCR beta chain sequences. In a later analysis, V and J genes were assigned by comparing TCR nucleotide sequences against IMGT/GENE-DB human TR gene sequences. A later analysis assigned CDR3 sequences and most-parsimonious VDJ recombination scenarios with the TCRdist pipeline. In a later analysis, every TCR beta chain was defined by the combination of its CDR3 amino acid sequence and its V-gene family, and reads without a unique V-gene family were dropped. To address suspected cross-contamination and a sequencing artifact, a later analysis removed roughly 580 highly shared, low-generation-probability nucleotide sequences. For each public chain, a later analysis derived a clonal expansion index from normalized ranks of inferred template counts within each repertoire. In a later analysis, generation probabilities were computed using a VDJ recombination model fitted to out-of-frame rearrangements, and the results were checked against IGoR. A later analysis scored TCR-TCR, TCR-HLA and TCR-CMV co-occurrence with hypergeometric tests, applying a repertoire-size bias correction to TCR pairs. A later analysis estimated false discovery rates by permuting HLA or CMV assignments 20 times. In a later analysis, co-occurring TCRs were grouped using DBSCAN, and TCRdist sequence similarity was added for clustering within HLA-allele-positive subsets. Repertoires with fewer than 30,000 or more than 120,000 public chains, plus five repertoires with anomalous nucleotide sharing, were excluded from co-occurrence clustering. The clones in this table, taken by TCRdb from immuneACCESS, are in-frame only. Not every clone is retained; where verified, under half of the shortfall comes from an unresolved V gene, and the cause of the rest is unknown. That table gives V, J and clone size, and the DNA gave D and trimming. The sample data list under 100,000 clones, and about a tenth of these were observed just once. Around 25% of the sample is in the top ten clones.

The cohort was made up of 650 to 700 healthy bone marrow donors. At the time of sampling, every cohort member was nominally healthy, though immune exposures that went unrecorded were likely present. The donor was CMV seropositive and belonged to the group of a few hundred seropositive cohort members. Every donor gave a peripheral blood sample, and the peripheral blood mononuclear cells from that sample were used for TCR beta sequencing. The Qiagen DNeasy Blood Extraction Kit was used to extract genomic DNA from the blood cell samples. This clone was seen a few times. Its antigen is currently not known. No qualities accompany the bases; no much larger clone lies one base away.

The rearranged segments are TRBV7-9 and TRBJ1-1; TRBD1 aligns with 8 central bases. The receptor was isolated from a man between 60 and 70 years old in good health and CMV-seropositive. What was sequenced was PBMCs. CDR3 sequence: CASSAQTGVNEAFF. The sequence in DNA is TGTGCCAGCAGCGCACAGACAGGGGTTAATGAAGCTTTCTTT.